This T cell receptor beta chain was profiled in a study of cytomegalovirus exposure and HLA in healthy donors. Study-wide findings and caveats: In a later analysis, fewer than 20,000 TCR beta sequences were associated with HLA alleles at 0.05 false discovery rate. Analysis was carried out at a later point, and it linked a missense DCLRE1C variant to TCR beta V- and J-gene trimming.

Samples came from healthy bone marrow donors. PCR was performed using 60 Vbeta and 13 Jbeta primers. Clones were sequenced by immunoSEQ multiplex PCR, and TCRdb holds only the in-frame ones, with some missing. Of 150,000 to 250,000 clones detected, 82% appear once; the ten largest clones hold 6.5%. The germline CDR1 and CDR2 sequences are SGHAT and FQNNGV. This CDR3 has 12 amino acids. V lost 5 bases to trimming and J lost 6 bases; unmatched junction nucleotides: 4. Comment on this clone: No antigen is known for it.

This receptor was identified in a woman aged 50 to 65 in good health and CMV-seropositive. Sequencing was performed on PBMCs. This chain links TRBV11-2 with TRBJ2-7, with TRBD1 identical over 7 bases. CDR3 sequence (DNA): TGTGCCAGCAGCGAAGGGGGCGGCGAGCAGTACTTC. Translated, it gives CASSEGGGEQYF.